This TCR beta chain was observed in a study of Graves' ophthalmopathy and Graves' hyperthyroidism. Study-wide background: Stable hyperthyroidism meant no progression to ophthalmopathy within 18 months of follow-up. Study findings and constraints: In separating ophthalmopathy from stable hyperthyroidism, a 13-signature model achieved less than 90% sensitivity and 81.08% specificity. A majority of expanded thyroid clonotypes exceeding 0.001 frequency were likewise present in blood.

Each hyperthyroidism patient was newly diagnosed, with under 2 months' duration, and aged 18 to 65. This clonotype was detected a few times. What it binds is not known. Investigators amplified TCR beta CDR3 regions from RNA transcripts. RT-PCR was first run with HTBI primers, then multiplex PCR in a second round. From the multiplex PCR reads, TCRdb called clonotypes with MiXCR, one entry per CDR3 protein. This table holds around 1,200,000 distinct CDR3 sequences, 35% to 45% found once. The V and J ends lost 7 bases and 7 bases respectively, with 11 bases between them. Per the germline V gene, CDR1 is LNHDA and CDR2 is SQIVND (reference sequence). The CDR3 is made up of 11 amino acids.

The rearrangement uses TRBV19 and TRBJ2-7; D perhaps matches TRBD2 (5 bases). The sample was peripheral blood or thyroid tissue (not recorded which). The receptor was isolated from an adult man with Graves' hyperthyroidism. CDR3 region: CASKGEAEQYF. The CDR3 DNA sequence: TGTGCCAGTAAGGGAGAGGCGGAGCAGTACTTC.